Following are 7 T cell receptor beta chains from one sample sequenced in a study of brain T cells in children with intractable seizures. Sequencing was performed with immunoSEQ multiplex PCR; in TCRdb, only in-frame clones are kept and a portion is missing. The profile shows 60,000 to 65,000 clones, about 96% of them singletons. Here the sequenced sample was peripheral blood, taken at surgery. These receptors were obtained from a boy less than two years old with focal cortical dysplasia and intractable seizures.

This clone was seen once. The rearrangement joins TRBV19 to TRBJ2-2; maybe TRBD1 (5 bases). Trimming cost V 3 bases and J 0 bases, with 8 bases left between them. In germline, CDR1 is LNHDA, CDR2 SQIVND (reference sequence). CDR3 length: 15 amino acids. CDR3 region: CASSMGQSNTGELFF. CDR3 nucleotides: TGTGCCAGTAGTATGGGGCAGTCGAACACCGGGGAGCTGTTTTTT.

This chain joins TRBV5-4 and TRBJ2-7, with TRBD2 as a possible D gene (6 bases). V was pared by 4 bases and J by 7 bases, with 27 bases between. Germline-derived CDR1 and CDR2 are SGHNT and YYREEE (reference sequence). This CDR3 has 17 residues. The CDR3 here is CASSPKSSGGIVREQYF. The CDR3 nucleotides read TGTGCCAGCAGCCCGAAGTCCAGCGGAGGGATTGTCAGGGAGCAGTACTTC.

CDR3 protein: CASYSYHNEKLFF. Here the CDR3 DNA reads TGTGCCAGCTATTCCTACCATAACGAAAAACTGTTTTTT. The V gene is TRBV28, the J gene TRBJ1-4, with D unclear. The CDR3 consists of 13 residues. Trimming stripped 8 bases from V and 8 bases from J, with 15 bases between. The germline gives CDR1 MDHEN, CDR2 SYDVKM.

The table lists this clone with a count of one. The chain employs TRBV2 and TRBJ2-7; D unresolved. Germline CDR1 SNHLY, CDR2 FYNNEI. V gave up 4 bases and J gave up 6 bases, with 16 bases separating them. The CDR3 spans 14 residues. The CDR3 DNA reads TGTGCCAGCAGTGCTTGGGCGTCCCCCGGCGAGCAGTACTTC. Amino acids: CASSAWASPGEQYF.

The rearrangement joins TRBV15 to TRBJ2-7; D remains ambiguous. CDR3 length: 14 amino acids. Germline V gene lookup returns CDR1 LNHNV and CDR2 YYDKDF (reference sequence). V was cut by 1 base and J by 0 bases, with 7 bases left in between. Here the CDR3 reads CATSRGLGSYEQYF. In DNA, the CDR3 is TGTGCCACCAGCAGAGGCTTGGGCTCCTACGAGCAGTACTTC.

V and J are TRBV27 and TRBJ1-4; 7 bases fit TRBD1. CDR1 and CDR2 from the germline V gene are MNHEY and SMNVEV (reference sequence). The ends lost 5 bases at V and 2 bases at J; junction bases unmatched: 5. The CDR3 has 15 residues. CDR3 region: CASSRQGTTNEKLFF. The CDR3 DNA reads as TGTGCCAGCAGTCGACAGGGAACTACTAATGAAAAACTGTTTTTT.

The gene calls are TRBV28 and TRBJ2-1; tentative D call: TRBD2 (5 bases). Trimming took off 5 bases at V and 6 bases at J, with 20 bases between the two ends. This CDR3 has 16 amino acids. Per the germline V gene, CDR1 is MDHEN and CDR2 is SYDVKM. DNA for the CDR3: TGTGCCAGCAGTCTTCGGCCGGGGAGATTGAGCAATGAGCAGTTCTTC. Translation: CASSLRPGRLSNEQFF.